The sequence of this T cell receptor beta chain was determined in a study of vaccination effects on CD4 cells after COVID-19 (dated by TCRdb to the early 2020s). As for the study more broadly: To identify antigen-specific CD4+ T cell clonotypes by their expansion, the ViraFEST assay first stimulated PBMC with viral peptide pools and then applied TCR sequencing. Each participant got two doses of an mRNA SARS-CoV-2 vaccine, either BNT162b2 or mRNA-1273. A few million PBMC per well were cultured with 10 ug/ml peptides in IMDM containing roughly 5% human AB serum, approximately 9.9 IU/ml IL-2 and gentamicin. In both COVID-19 convalescent patients and infection-naive vaccine recipients, the study compared SARS-CoV-2 spike-specific CD4+ TCR repertoires from before mRNA vaccination with those from after it. Altogether, nine to ten COVID-19 convalescent patients and 4 SARS-CoV-2-naive healthy vaccine recipients made up the full study. Cultures from other donors in the study were sequenced with the Oncomine TCR Beta short-read assay on an Illumina iSeq 100.

Points on this clone: Its binding antigen is unknown. Base quality data are lacking; no much larger clone is found one base away.

Libraries came from the immunoSEQ multiplex PCR assay. DNA from the cultured, isolated CD4+ T cells was subjected to TCR beta CDR3 sequencing. In the source study's methods: Non-productive TCR sequences were removed and reads were trimmed to the CDR3 region, keeping CDR3s of at least 7 amino acids. Antigen-specific clonotypes were identified with the MANAFEST web app by comparing expansion in peptide wells against reference cultures. To be called positive, a clone needed expansion at FDR<0.05 compared with the reference and with all other wells, an odds ratio greater than 5, and a frequency greater than 0.1% in two replicate wells. A clonotype was defined as cross-reactive if the clonotype was significantly expanded both in SARS-CoV-2 spike wells and in at least one common cold coronavirus spike condition. CDR3 similarity was assessed by Levenshtein distance with the stringdist R package, and unrooted trees were built with ape in R 3.6.1. TCRdb re-hosts the immuneACCESS table, in-frame sequences only. Its copies lack some clones; in the studies checked, an unresolved V gene accounts for under half of them, and the cause for the rest is not known. That table gives V, J and clone size, and the DNA gave D and trimming. The sample records about 37,000 clones, 65% to 85% of which are singletons. The biggest ten clones account for approximately 2.9% of the sample.

General conclusions and limits of the study: Marked clonal contraction was observed in both infection-induced and vaccine-induced clones at late post-vaccination timepoints, consistent with waning T cell responses. Only a small number of convalescent patients were included, and no early post-infection timepoints were available, which limited the study. In healthy vaccine recipients, vaccine-induced clones were almost all SARS-CoV-2 mono-reactive, with only 1 of 255 cross-reactive with common cold coronaviruses.

After 10 days of culture, CD4+ T cells were isolated with the EasySep CD4+ T cell isolation kit. Healthy vaccine recipients had no prior SARS-CoV-2 infection, confirmed by negative nucleocapsid antibodies before and after vaccination. On days 3 and 7, half of the culture medium was replaced with fresh IL-2-containing medium. Unless noted otherwise, every peptide stimulation condition was grown in triplicate wells. PBMC were separated from whole blood using Ficoll-Paque Plus gradient centrifugation and were then either cryopreserved at -140C or used fresh. The QIAamp micro DNA kit was used to extract genomic DNA from the cultured CD4+ T cells. The TCR was taken from a human donor who received a COVID-19 vaccine. This specimen was CD4+ T cells from PBMCs cultured without peptide, taken before COVID-19 vaccination.

The bases read TGCGCCAGCAGCTTCGAGGCCCTCTCCTACGAGCAGTACTTC. This is translated as CASSFEALSYEQYF. This receptor chain uses TRBV5-1 and TRBJ2-7; no D gene can be assigned with confidence. CDR3 length: 14 amino acids, cysteine to phenylalanine. The read is trimmed to its CDR3 DNA, 42 bases read in frame from base 1. V is reduced by 2 bases and J by 0 bases, leaving a spacing of 9 bases between them. Looking up the germline V gene yields CDR1 SGHRS and CDR2 YFSETQ.